The entry below describes one T cell receptor beta chain. Antigen specificity is unknown. The record originates from a study of response to subunit inactivated influenza vaccine. TCRdb re-analysed the RT-PCR reads in MiXCR, keeping a single row per CDR3 protein. The sample includes hundreds of thousands of distinct CDR3 sequences, 12% of them seen just once. This CDR3 contains 16 residues. The germline V gene encodes CDR1 DFQATT and CDR2 SNEGSKA (reference sequence). V gave up 5 bases and J gave up 2 bases; unmatched junction bases: 9. Study-wide points: Seasonal influenza vaccination, on each occasion, was suggested by the authors to recruit few new T cells.

This sequence was found in a man aged 45 to 65 who received an inactivated influenza vaccine. The rearrangement links TRBV20-1 to TRBJ2-1; 10 bases line up with TRBD1. The sequences come from PBMCs from blood, collected on the day of vaccination. The CDR3 DNA reads as TGCAGTGCTCCGGGACAGGGGAAAGGGGCCTACAATGAGCAGTTCTTC. Its protein is CSAPGQGKGAYNEQFF.